This TCR beta chain is from a study of sequential checkpoint blockade in melanoma. Study observations and caveats: Mutational load did not correlate with tumor T-cell fraction or clonality.

The V gene's germline CDR1 is MNHGY and CDR2 SAAAGT. Trimming pared 4 bases from V and 7 bases from J, leaving 10 bases between. The CDR3 is made up of 13 amino acids. Produced via immunoSEQ multiplex PCR; TCRdb's table is partial and in-frame only. This repertoire shows some 7,000 clones, around 20% found once; its top ten account for 9.7%. This clone has only a few counts. Its antigen is currently unknown. Treatment: randomized to nivolumab then ipilimumab (arm A) or the reverse (arm B). The sequence derives from a human donor with melanoma. Sequencing used tumor tissue (inferred from file names), obtained from a patient given nivolumab and ipilimumab in sequence. The chain recombines TRBV6-8 with TRBJ2-2; possible D gene TRBD2, 5 bases. The CDR3 protein is CASSFKRSGELFF. CDR3 bases: TGTGCCAGCAGTTTTAAGCGGAGCGGGGAGCTGTTTTTT.